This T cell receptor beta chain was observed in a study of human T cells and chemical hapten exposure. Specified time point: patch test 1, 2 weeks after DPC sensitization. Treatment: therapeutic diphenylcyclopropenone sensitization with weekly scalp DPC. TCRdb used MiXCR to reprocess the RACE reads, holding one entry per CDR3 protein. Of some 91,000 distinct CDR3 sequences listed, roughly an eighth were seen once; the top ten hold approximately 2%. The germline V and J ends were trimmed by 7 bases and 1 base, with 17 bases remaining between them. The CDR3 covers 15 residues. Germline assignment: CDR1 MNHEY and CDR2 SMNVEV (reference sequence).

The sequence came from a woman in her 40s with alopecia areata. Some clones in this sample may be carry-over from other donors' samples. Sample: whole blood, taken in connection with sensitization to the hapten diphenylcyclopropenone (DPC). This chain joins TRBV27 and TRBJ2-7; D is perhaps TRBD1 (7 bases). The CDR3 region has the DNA TGTGCCAGCAACCGGGGGACAGCCGATTCCTACGAGCAGTACTTC. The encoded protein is CASNRGTADSYEQYF.